A selection of T cell receptor beta chains follows, all from one sample in a study of vaccination effects on CD4 cells after COVID-19. Profiling relied on immunoSEQ multiplex PCR, and the TCRdb table lists in-frame clones only, not all of them. The repertoire consists of 50,000 to 70,000 clones, with under 80% occurring once and the leading ten covering roughly 25%. Their cognate antigens are unknown. The sample was CD4+ T cells from PBMCs cultured without peptide, taken before COVID-19 vaccination. The origin of the receptors is a human donor who had a prior SARS-CoV-2 infection. The CDR3 runs from the conserved cysteine through the conserved F or W. Fields, in order: clone size, J gene, D gene, V gene, CDR3 protein, CDR3 DNA. A D gene is named only where the DNA matches it firmly. Some rows mark clone size as missing; the rest say once, few, many or name a class of expanded clone.

clone_size: NA
j_call: TRBJ1-2
d_call: NA
v_call: TRBV2
cdr3_aa: CASSGQTTIYGYTF
cdr3_nt: TGTGCCAGCAGTGGCCAGACCACTATTTATGGCTACACCTTC

clone_size: NA
j_call: TRBJ2-2
d_call: TRBD2
v_call: TRBV6-1
cdr3_aa: CASSVRLAGANTGELFF
cdr3_nt: TGTGCCAGCAGTGTCCGACTAGCGGGGGCGAACACCGGGGAGCTGTTTTTT

clone_size: NA
j_call: TRBJ1-4
d_call: TRBD1
v_call: TRBV6-5
cdr3_aa: CASSRQGQPNEKLFF
cdr3_nt: TGTGCCAGCAGCCGCCAGGGACAGCCCAATGAAAAACTGTTTTTT

clone_size: once
j_call: TRBJ2-5
d_call: TRBD2
v_call: TRBV5-6
cdr3_aa: CASHRWGGETQYF
cdr3_nt: TGTGCCAGCCACCGGTGGGGGGGGGAGACCCAGTACTTC

clone_size: once
j_call: TRBJ2-1
d_call: TRBD2
v_call: TRBV4-1
cdr3_aa: CASSRFSGSRTYNEQFF
cdr3_nt: TGCGCCAGCAGCCGATTTAGCGGGAGTCGGACTTACAATGAGCAGTTCTTC

clone_size: NA
j_call: TRBJ1-1
d_call: NA
v_call: TRBV5-6
cdr3_aa: CASSLGIQGFGTEAFF
cdr3_nt: TGTGCCAGCAGCTTGGGCATACAGGGATTTGGGACTGAAGCTTTCTTT

clone_size: NA
j_call: TRBJ2-1
d_call: TRBD2
v_call: TRBV7-8
cdr3_aa: CASSLLPGLGVEQFF
cdr3_nt: TGTGCCAGCAGCTTACTCCCCGGACTAGGGGTTGAGCAGTTCTTC

clone_size: NA
j_call: TRBJ2-3
d_call: NA
v_call: TRBV20-1
cdr3_aa: CSASVGNQDTQYF
cdr3_nt: TGCAGTGCTAGTGTTGGGAACCAAGATACGCAGTATTTT

clone_size: NA
j_call: TRBJ2-1
d_call: NA
v_call: TRBV29-1
cdr3_aa: CSVAIRRGSNEQFF
cdr3_nt: TGCAGCGTTGCTATTCGGAGGGGATCCAATGAGCAGTTCTTC

clone_size: many
j_call: TRBJ1-6
d_call: TRBD1
v_call: TRBV2
cdr3_aa: CALMKGQPNSPLHF
cdr3_nt: TGTGCCCTTATGAAGGGACAGCCTAATTCACCCCTCCACTTT

clone_size: NA
j_call: TRBJ1-4
d_call: NA
v_call: TRBV6-5
cdr3_aa: CASSQESTNEKLFF
cdr3_nt: TGTGCCAGCAGTCAGGAATCAACTAATGAAAAACTGTTTTTT

clone_size: NA
j_call: TRBJ2-7
d_call: NA
v_call: TRBV3-1/TRBV3-2
cdr3_aa: CASSPFTGTAHSYEQYF
cdr3_nt: TGTGCCAGCAGCCCTTTCACCGGGACGGCCCACTCCTACGAGCAGTACTTC

clone_size: NA
j_call: TRBJ2-5
d_call: NA
v_call: TRBV27
cdr3_aa: CASSSRYQETQYF
cdr3_nt: TGTGCCAGCAGTTCTCGGTACCAAGAGACCCAGTACTTC

clone_size: NA
j_call: TRBJ1-4
d_call: NA
v_call: TRBV3-1/TRBV3-2
cdr3_aa: CASRGRALEKLFF
cdr3_nt: TGTGCCAGCAGGGGCAGGGCCCTCGAAAAACTGTTTTTT

clone_size: NA
j_call: TRBJ1-2
d_call: NA
v_call: TRBV27
cdr3_aa: CASSLSARGYGYTF
cdr3_nt: TGTGCCAGCAGTTTATCCGCGCGGGGGTATGGCTACACCTTC

clone_size: NA
j_call: TRBJ2-5
d_call: NA
v_call: TRBV11-2
cdr3_aa: CASSDGHQETQYF
cdr3_nt: TGTGCCAGCAGCGACGGACATCAAGAGACCCAGTACTTC

clone_size: NA
j_call: TRBJ1-1
d_call: NA
v_call: TRBV3-1/TRBV3-2
cdr3_aa: CASSQVPGGGGTEAFF
cdr3_nt: TGTGCCAGCAGCCAAGTCCCGGGCGGCGGGGGCACTGAAGCTTTCTTT

clone_size: NA
j_call: TRBJ1-5
d_call: TRBD1
v_call: TRBV20-1
cdr3_aa: CSASRIRTGIQPQHF
cdr3_nt: TGCAGTGCTAGTCGAATTCGGACAGGGATCCAGCCCCAGCATTTT

clone_size: NA
j_call: TRBJ1-4
d_call: TRBD1
v_call: TRBV7-9
cdr3_aa: CASSLLRQGGDEKLFF
cdr3_nt: TGTGCCAGCAGCTTACTGCGACAGGGGGGAGATGAAAAACTGTTTTTT

clone_size: NA
j_call: TRBJ2-5
d_call: NA
v_call: TRBV7-9
cdr3_aa: CASVARGGETQYF
cdr3_nt: TGTGCCAGCGTAGCCAGGGGAGGAGAGACCCAGTACTTC

clone_size: NA
j_call: TRBJ1-6
d_call: TRBD1
v_call: TRBV28
cdr3_aa: CASSSRTGYNSPLHF
cdr3_nt: TGTGCCAGCAGTTCCCGGACAGGGTATAATTCACCCCTCCACTTT

clone_size: NA
j_call: TRBJ2-7
d_call: TRBD1
v_call: TRBV5-4
cdr3_aa: CASRDRGTYEQYF
cdr3_nt: TGTGCCAGCAGGGACAGGGGCACCTACGAGCAGTACTTC